These T cell receptor beta chains were read from a single sample in a study of cytomegalovirus exposure and HLA in healthy donors. TCRdb's copy holds only in-frame clones and misses some; the assay was immunoSEQ multiplex PCR. The sample gives over 100,000 clones, approximately 72% of which show up once; more than 1.5% is in the top ten. Source material: PBMCs. These receptors all come from a man aged 18 to 29 in good health and CMV-seronegative. CDR3s include the opening cysteine and the closing phenylalanine or tryptophan. The D gene is left open where the match is weak. Size values are once, few and many counts, or a class for expanded clones, and some rows have none.

TRBJ2-1	TRBV6-6	NA	TRBD2	CASSNSGRAQNEQFF	TGTGCCAGCAGCAATAGCGGGAGGGCCCAGAATGAGCAGTTCTTC
TRBJ2-7	TRBV5-1	NA	NA	CASSLVGASYEQYF	TGCGCCAGCAGCTTGGTAGGGGCGTCCTACGAGCAGTACTTC
TRBJ1-5	TRBV5-6	NA	NA	CASSSKRDTRSNQPQHF	TGTGCCAGCAGCTCTAAACGGGACACCCGTTCCAATCAGCCCCAGCATTTT
TRBJ2-7	TRBV27	NA	NA	CASSRLGSSYEQYF	TGTGCCAGCAGCCGGCTGGGGAGCTCCTACGAGCAGTACTTC
TRBJ2-5	TRBV9	once	NA	CASSVTQRAQETQYF	TGTGCCAGCAGCGTAACCCAGCGGGCCCAAGAGACCCAGTACTTC
TRBJ2-5	TRBV9	few	TRBD2	CASSGGTSGGLPKGTQYF	TGTGCCAGCAGCGGCGGGACTAGCGGGGGCCTACCCAAGGGGACCCAGTACTTC
TRBJ2-7	TRBV5-4	NA	TRBD1	CASSLTGGYEQYF	TGTGCCAGCAGCTTGACAGGGGGCTACGAGCAGTACTTC
TRBJ1-2	TRBV5-1	NA	NA	CASSLFGANYGYTF	TGCGCCAGCAGCTTGTTCGGGGCTAACTATGGCTACACCTTC
TRBJ2-6	TRBV6-5	NA	NA	CASSYSGPGANVLTF	TGTGCCAGCAGTTACTCGGGGCCCGGGGCCAACGTCCTGACTTTC
TRBJ2-4	TRBV10-3	NA	NA	CAISESMRAKNIQYF	TGTGCCATCAGTGAGTCGATGCGAGCCAAAAACATTCAGTACTTC
TRBJ2-1	TRBV28	few	NA	CASRPREPGYNEQFF	TGTGCCAGCCGCCCAAGAGAACCGGGCTACAATGAGCAGTTCTTC
TRBJ1-4	TRBV28	NA	NA	CASSPRRQRELPSFF	TGTGCCAGCAGTCCTAGGAGGCAAAGGGAACTCCCCTCTTTTTTT
TRBJ2-7	TRBV7-2	NA	TRBD2	CASSLEGTSGAYEQYF	TGTGCCAGCAGCCTCGAGGGGACTAGCGGGGCCTACGAGCAGTACTTC
TRBJ2-3	TRBV5-4	NA	NA	CASSLFGGMADTQYF	TGTGCCAGCAGCTTGTTCGGCGGGATGGCAGATACGCAGTATTTT
TRBJ2-1	TRBV15	NA	TRBD2	CATSRPWAGDEQFF	TGTGCCACCAGCAGACCCTGGGCGGGAGATGAGCAGTTCTTC
TRBJ2-7	TRBV7-9	once	NA	CSSSKEFYEQYF	TGTTCCAGCAGTAAGGAGTTCTACGAGCAGTACTTC
TRBJ2-5	TRBV29-1	NA	TRBD1	CSVETGEETQYF	TGCAGCGTTGAGACAGGGGAAGAGACCCAGTACTTC
TRBJ1-5	TRBV28	NA	NA	CASSYQGASNQPQHF	TGTGCCAGCAGCTACCAGGGTGCTAGCAATCAGCCCCAGCATTTT
TRBJ1-1	TRBV7-2	NA	NA	CASKNFGFEAFF	TGTGCCAGCAAAAATTTCGGGTTTGAAGCTTTCTTT
TRBJ2-1	TRBV2	once	NA	CASSAEPTSLSYNEQFF	TGTGCCAGCAGCGCAGAACCGACTTCACTCTCCTACAATGAGCAGTTCTTC
TRBJ2-7	TRBV5-6	few	NA	CASGRGYEQYF	TGTGCCAGCGGCCGGGGGTACGAGCAGTACTTC
TRBJ1-1	TRBV11-2	few	NA	CASSLGGGGAEAFF	TGTGCCAGCAGCTTAGGAGGGGGGGGCGCTGAAGCTTTCTTT
TRBJ2-7	TRBV27	NA	NA	CASSQTVQYYEQYF	TGTGCCAGCAGTCAAACCGTCCAGTATTACGAGCAGTACTTC